These 22 T cell receptor beta chains were sequenced from one sample in a study of cytomegalovirus exposure and HLA in healthy donors. Amplification used 60 Vbeta primers and 13 Jbeta primers. Here immunoSEQ multiplex PCR was the method, and the copy in TCRdb shows in-frame clones only, minus some. The sample table sets out around 100,000 clones. The sample comprised PBMCs. The source is a man aged 30-40 years in good health and CMV-seronegative.

This chain links TRBV9 with TRBJ2-5; tentative D call: TRBD2 (5 bases). The DNA end favors TRBJ2-7, so the J call may be wrong. The CDR3 runs to 15 residues. Germline CDR1 is SGDLS and CDR2 is YYNGEE. The CDR3 protein is CASSPREASSYEQYF. The CDR3 DNA is TGTGCCAGCAGCCCCCGGGAAGCCAGCTCCTACGAGCAGTACTTC.

The J gene is TRBJ2-5, the V gene TRBV7-9; possible D gene TRBD1, 6 bases. The CDR3 is made up of 18 amino acids. The germline gives CDR1 SEHNR, CDR2 FQNEAQ (reference sequence). V was shortened by 2 bases and J by 3 bases, with 22 bases between the two germline ends. The CDR3: CASSLFPVPDRLEETQYF. Here the CDR3 DNA reads TGTGCCAGCAGCTTATTTCCCGTACCGGACAGACTCGAAGAGACCCAGTACTTC.

The chain has TRBV18 and TRBJ1-1; D is unclear. With 3 bases removed from V and 10 bases from J, the gap between germline ends came to 15 bases. The length of the CDR3 is 13 residues. Germline V gives CDR1 KGHSH, CDR2 LQKENI. CDR3: CASSPSLGGLAFF. In nucleotides, the CDR3 is TGTGCCAGCTCACCCAGTCTCGGCGGTCTAGCTTTCTTT.

The chain employs TRBV18 and TRBJ1-4, with a weak D call TRBD1 (6 bases). V was trimmed by 6 bases and J by 8 bases, leaving 19 bases between them. CDR3 size: 15 residues. Germline CDR1 KGHSH, CDR2 LQKENI. The CDR3 coding sequence is TGTGCCAGCTCGTCTAGCTGGGGTACAGGGGAAAAACTGTTTTTT. Its protein is CASSSSWGTGEKLFF.

CDR3 region: CASRLGPSGGASPGELFF. CDR3 in DNA: TGTGCAAGTCGCTTAGGACCTAGCGGGGGGGCCTCCCCCGGGGAGCTGTTTTTT. The chain links TRBV12-2 to TRBJ2-2; TRBD2 reflects the table's D call only, with no check against the DNA. TRBV12-2 is described as a pseudogene. The CDR3 consists of 18 residues.

The chain couples TRBV18 to TRBJ1-5; D is uncertain. With 2 bases removed from V and 5 bases from J, the gap between germline ends came to 7 bases. CDR3 size: 13 residues. CDR1 and CDR2 (germline): KGHSH, LQKENI. As DNA, the CDR3 is TGTGCCAGCTCACCAGAGGTTGATCAGCCCCAGCATTTT. This gives the protein CASSPEVDQPQHF.

Comment on this clone: The sample holds other DNA sequences that translate to the same CDR3. The chain combines TRBV10-3 with TRBJ2-3; no firm D call. The CDR3 totals 12 residues. V lost 8 bases and J 2 bases, leaving 8 bases between the germline ends. The germline V gene encodes CDR1 ENHRY and CDR2 SYGVKD. For the CDR3, the DNA is TGTGCCATCGGTCTAGACACAGATACGCAGTATTTT. It is translated as CAIGLDTDTQYF.

CDR3 DNA: TGTGCCAGCAGCTCTGGGATATGGACAGGGGCGAGCGGCTACACCTTC. It yields the protein CASSSGIWTGASGYTF. The genes are TRBV7-2 and TRBJ1-2; 9 positions agree with TRBD1. This CDR3 has 16 amino acids. Trimming took 4 bases from V and 8 from J; bases not matched to a gene: 14. Looked up from germline, CDR1 is SGHTA and CDR2 is FQGNSA.

The chain couples TRBV19 to TRBJ2-6; TRBD1 is a possible D gene (8 bases). The germline gives CDR1 LNHDA, CDR2 SQIVND (reference sequence). The CDR3 spans 17 residues. Trimming cost V 7 bases and J 1 base, with 17 bases left between them. For the CDR3, the DNA is TGTGCCAGTAACATAGGACAGGGAGGGTCTGGGGCCAACGTCCTGACTTTC. Translation gives CASNIGQGGSGANVLTF. Supplemented by reference TRBV19 and TRBJ2-6, the full variable domain reads DGGITQSPKYLFRKEGQNVTLSCEQNLNHDAMYWYRQDPGQGLRLIYYSQIVNDFQKGDIAEGYSVSREKKESFPLTVTSAQKNPTAFYLCASNIGQGGSGANVLTFGAGSRLTVL.

The genes are TRBV2 and TRBJ1-4; weak D call: TRBD1 (5 bases). The CDR3 covers 14 residues. Per the germline V gene, CDR1 is SNHLY and CDR2 is FYNNEI. V dropped 4 bases and J dropped 8 bases, with 14 bases sitting between them. CDR3 amino acids: CASSVGGGMEKLFF. CDR3 DNA: TGTGCCAGCAGTGTCGGGGGAGGGATGGAAAAACTGTTTTTT.

The V and J genes are TRBV5-1 and TRBJ2-7, with D tentatively TRBD2 (6 bases). Per the germline V gene, CDR1 is SGHRS and CDR2 is YFSETQ. The germline V and J ends were trimmed by 2 bases and 2 bases, with 14 bases remaining between them. The CDR3 sequence is 15 residues long. The CDR3 nucleotides are TGCGCCAGCAGCTTTATTGAGGGAGGAACCTACGAGCAGTACTTC. Translation: CASSFIEGGTYEQYF.

This chain connects TRBV2 to TRBJ2-1, with D perhaps TRBD1 (6 bases). Trimming shortened V by 5 bases and J by 0 bases, and 11 bases separated the two germline ends. Germline V gives CDR1 SNHLY, CDR2 FYNNEI. The CDR3 contains 15 residues. The CDR3: CASSSTGSSYNEQFF. CDR3 bases: TGTGCCAGCAGTTCCACAGGGAGCTCCTACAATGAGCAGTTCTTC.

This chain uses TRBV7-9 with TRBJ2-5, with a possible D match to TRBD1 (6 bases). The V and J ends lost 4 bases and 5 bases respectively, with 17 bases between them. This CDR3 spans 15 amino acids. CDR1 SEHNR and CDR2 FQNEAQ come from the germline V gene (reference sequence). The CDR3 DNA sequence: TGTGCCAGCAGCTCAGCCGGGGTGGGGGCGGAGACCCAGTACTTC. Encoded protein: CASSSAGVGAETQYF.

This chain joins TRBV19 and TRBJ1-1; 8 nucleotides line up with TRBD1. Trimming took 5 bases from V and 5 from J; bases not matched to a gene: 7. The CDR3 is 14 residues long. Germline V gene data show CDR1 as LNHDA and CDR2 as SQIVND (reference sequence). The CDR3 DNA sequence: TGTGCCAGTAGTTTACCAGGGGGCCGGACTGAAGCTTTCTTT. This codes for CASSLPGGRTEAFF.

The V call is TRBV2, the J call TRBJ2-2, with 9 bases aligning to TRBD2. V lost 8 bases to trimming and J lost 5 bases; unmatched junction nucleotides: 6. CDR1 is SNHLY and CDR2 is FYNNEI in the germline V gene. This CDR3 is 14 amino acids long. The CDR3 sequence is CASGRGGVTGELFF. CDR3 bases: TGTGCCAGCGGGCGGGGGGGCGTAACCGGGGAGCTGTTTTTT.

The genes are TRBV7-2 and TRBJ2-1; 8 positions match TRBD1. CDR1 and CDR2 (germline): SGHTA, FQGNSA. V was pared by 5 bases and J by 4 bases, with 4 bases of the junction left unmatched. The CDR3 is made up of 14 amino acids. For the CDR3, the DNA is TGTGCCAGCAGCCAGGGACAGGCGTACAATGAGCAGTTCTTC. Translation: CASSQGQAYNEQFF.

The chain carries TRBV27 and TRBJ1-4, with TRBD1 identical over 10 bases. The trim removed 3 bases at V and 0 bases at J, leaving 7 bases unmatched. Germline-derived CDR1 and CDR2 are MNHEY and SMNVEV (reference sequence). CDR3 size: 18 residues. The CDR3 nucleotides are TGTGCCAGCAGTTTGCGCGTAGGACAGGGGGCAACTAATGAAAAACTGTTTTTT. Residues: CASSLRVGQGATNEKLFF.

The chain uses TRBV5-1 and TRBJ1-2, with D perhaps matching TRBD1 (5 bases). Trimming took off 0 bases at V and 6 bases at J, with 12 bases between the two ends. The CDR3 is 14 amino acids. Germline CDR1 reads SGHRS; CDR2 reads YFSETQ. CDR3 in DNA: TGCGCCAGCAGCTTGGCGGGGGAGGGCGATGGCTACACCTTC. Encoded protein: CASSLAGEGDGYTF.

The chain combines TRBV4-3 with TRBJ2-1, with TRBD2 matching over 9 bases. The germline V gene has CDR1 LGHNA and CDR2 YSLEER. The CDR3 has 19 amino acids. V lost 5 bases, J lost 0 bases, and 14 bases stayed unmatched. The chain's CDR3 is CASSVLRTSVASSYNEQFF. DNA of the CDR3: TGCGCCAGCAGCGTCCTGAGGACTAGCGTTGCTAGCTCCTACAATGAGCAGTTCTTC.

V usage is TRBV5-1 and J usage is TRBJ2-2; no clear D. The CDR3 covers 13 residues. Germline V gene data show CDR1 as SGHRS and CDR2 as YFSETQ. The V gene lost 5 bases and the J gene lost 5 bases, with 10 bases spanning the gap. The CDR3 loop reads CASSPPSTGELFF. CDR3 in DNA: TGCGCCAGCAGTCCTCCCTCTACCGGGGAGCTGTTTTTT.

This chain links TRBV19 with TRBJ1-5, with D perhaps TRBD1 (6 bases). Germline V gives CDR1 LNHDA, CDR2 SQIVND (reference sequence). CDR3 size: 16 residues. V dropped 4 bases and J dropped 0 bases, with 13 bases sitting between them. The CDR3 loop is CASSNGQPFSNQPQHF. The DNA of the CDR3 is TGTGCCAGTAGTAATGGACAGCCCTTTAGCAATCAGCCCCAGCATTTT.

The chain is built from TRBV28 and TRBJ1-1; a possible D gene is TRBD1 (6 bases). V lost 6 bases and J lost 4, with 15 bases in between. Germline V lookup: CDR1 MDHEN, CDR2 SYDVKM. This CDR3 region has 14 residues. The CDR3 bases are TGTGCCAGCAGACTACCGAGGGGGTCCACTGAAGCTTTCTTT. Encoded protein: CASRLPRGSTEAFF.